The present T cell receptor (beta chain) was sequenced within a study of vaccination and CD4 T cells after COVID-19. Study-wide results and caveats: Vaccine-specific clones numbering 304 of 307 showed spike mono-reactivity in convalescent patients.

CD4+ T cells that had been cultured provided DNA sequenced with the Oncomine TCR Beta short-read assay. After culture, CD4+ T cells served as the source for genomic DNA extraction. TCRdb fed the PCR reads into MiXCR, producing one record per CDR3 protein. The sample records about 15,000 distinct CDR3 sequences, around 64% being singletons. Treatment here: roughly ten-day PBMC culture with coronavirus spike peptide pools or control peptides (ViraFEST assay). The CDR3 sequence is 13 residues long. The germline V gene has CDR1 DFQATT and CDR2 SNEGSKA (reference sequence). The ends lost 0 bases at V and 10 bases at J; junction bases unmatched: 8. Comments on this clonotype: The antigen is undetermined.

The rearrangement joins TRBV20-1 to TRBJ2-5; TRBD2 matches at 7 bases. This TCR was recovered from a human donor who had recovered from COVID-19. The sequencing sample was made of CD4+ T cells from blood, cultured in vitro. Here the CDR3 DNA reads TGCAGTGCTAGAGATGGGGTCGCGGGGGACCAGTACTTC. Protein: CSARDGVAGDQYF.